The present T cell receptor beta chain was sequenced within a study of cytomegalovirus exposure and HLA in healthy donors. The primer mix had 60 Vbeta and 13 Jbeta primers. Some clones are missing from TCRdb's copy, which holds only in-frame ones; the method was immunoSEQ multiplex PCR. The profile shows approximately 160,000 clones, roughly 71% of them singletons. This clone was seen a single time. Antigen specificity is unknown. Germline lookup yields CDR1 KGHSH and CDR2 LQKENI. The CDR3 extends over 16 amino acids. Germline trimming cut 1 base from V and 4 bases from J; bases unmatched to any gene: 7. Findings and limits, study-wide: A link between a missense DCLRE1C variant and TCR beta V- and J-gene trimming emerged from a later analysis. Differences between HLA loci emerged in a later analysis of TCR association rates, with DRB1 most and HLA-C fewest.

The chain is built from TRBV18 and TRBJ2-1; TRBD1 agrees at 7 bases. Sequenced sample: PBMCs. This receptor was taken from a male donor in good health and CMV-seropositive. The CDR3 loop is CASSPRTGQAYNEQFF. In nucleotides, the CDR3 is TGTGCCAGCTCACCACGGACAGGCCAAGCTTACAATGAGCAGTTCTTC.